These 24 T cell receptor beta chains were sequenced from one sample in a study of cytomegalovirus exposure and HLA in healthy donors (dated by TCRdb to about 2017). Libraries were prepared through the immunoSEQ multiplex PCR assay. TCRdb took over this immuneACCESS table, retaining in-frame rearrangements with V and J assigned. Such tables are incomplete; in checked studies, under half of the missing clones stem from an unresolved V gene, and the remainder is unexplained. Recorded for this sample are about 250,000 clones; less than 90% of them occurred a single time. Around 12% of the sample is taken by the ten largest. Sequencing used PBMCs. The receptors originated from a man younger than 30 in good health and CMV-seropositive.

The gene calls are TRBV5-6 and TRBJ2-7; 11 positions match TRBD2. The V gene's germline CDR1 is SGHDT and CDR2 YYEEEE. V trimming: 3 bases; J trimming: 5 bases; junction bases outside the gene matches: 7. The CDR3 consists of 15 residues. The DNA of the CDR3 is TGTGCCAGCAGCTACGGACTAGCGGGTCCCAACGAGCAGTACTTC. This encodes CASSYGLAGPNEQYF.

CDR3 DNA: TGTGCCAGCAGCAACCCCCCGGGACAGGGGGTTATGGGCGGGGAGCTGTTTTTT. This sequence encodes CASSNPPGQGVMGGELFF. The rearrangement links TRBV7-8 to TRBJ2-2; 11 bases are shared with TRBD1. The CDR3 runs 18 residues. The junction had 15 bases not matched to a gene; V was cut back by 5 bases and J by 7 bases. CDR1 is SGHVS and CDR2 is FQNEAQ in the germline V gene.

This clone was seen a few times. This rearrangement joins TRBV2 to TRBJ1-2; 12 positions match TRBD1. The CDR3 consists of 15 residues. V was pared by 6 bases and J by 6 bases, with 8 bases of the junction left unmatched. Looked up from germline, CDR1 is SNHLY and CDR2 is FYNNEI. The CDR3 bases are TGTGCCAGCAGGCAATCCGGGACAGGGGGCCATGGCTACACCTTC. This sequence encodes CASRQSGTGGHGYTF. Full variable domain (outside the CDR3, taken from reference TRBV2 and TRBJ1-2): EPEVTQTPSHQVTQMGQEVILRCVPISNHLYFYWYRQILGQKVEFLVSFYNNEISEKSEIFDDQFSVERPDGSNFTLKIRSTKLEDSAMYFCASRQSGTGGHGYTFGSGTRLTVV.

The V call is TRBV30, the J call TRBJ2-2; D might be TRBD2 (6 bases). CDR1 and CDR2 (germline): GTSNPN, SVGIG (reference sequence). The CDR3 is 13 residues long. V lost 8 bases and J lost 3, with 13 bases in between. CDR3 loop: CAGGRRDTGELFF. CDR3 coding DNA: TGTGCCGGGGGTAGGAGGGACACCGGGGAGCTGTTTTTT.

The chain joins TRBV29-1 to TRBJ2-3; the match to TRBD2 covers 9 bases. Germline-derived CDR1 and CDR2 are SQVTM and ANQGSEA. The junction had 11 bases not matched to a gene; V was cut back by 4 bases and J by 0 bases. The CDR3 length is 17 residues. The CDR3 loop reads CSVVPSGTPSSTDTQYF. CDR3 DNA sequence: TGCAGCGTTGTGCCTAGCGGGACACCCTCGAGCACAGATACGCAGTATTTT.

The chain recombines TRBV27 with TRBJ2-7; TRBD2 might be the D (5 bases). This CDR3 has 19 amino acids. The ends were cut back, 6 bases at V and 1 base at J, with 28 bases in the middle. Germline assignment: CDR1 MNHEY and CDR2 SMNVEV (reference sequence). In nucleotides, the CDR3 is TGTGCCAGCAGCCCCTCGGTGATTCGCGCGGGTACAAATTCCTACGAGCAGTACTTC. Its protein product is CASSPSVIRAGTNSYEQYF.

J is TRBJ2-5 and V is TRBV15; D might be TRBD1 or TRBD2, each matching 5 bases. V was trimmed by 0 bases and J by 7 bases, leaving 12 bases between them. The CDR3 loop spans 14 amino acids. The germline CDR1 and CDR2 sequences are LNHNV and YYDKDF (reference sequence). The CDR3 nucleotides read TGTGCCACCAGCAGAGATCGGGACCGTGGGACCCAGTACTTC. Encoded protein: CATSRDRDRGTQYF.

V gene TRBV6-5 combines with J gene TRBJ2-7; maybe TRBD1 (6 bases). The V end was cut by 0 bases, the J end by 7 bases, with 13 bases between. Germline CDR1 reads MNHEY; CDR2 reads SVGAGI. The CDR3 extends over 14 amino acids. The CDR3 loop is CASSYSQGFGEQYF. The CDR3 DNA sequence: TGTGCCAGCAGTTACTCTCAGGGGTTCGGAGAGCAGTACTTC.

This rearrangement joins TRBV25-1 to TRBJ2-1; 7 bases line up with TRBD1. The germline gives CDR1 MGHDK, CDR2 SYGVNS. Trimming at V came to 6 bases and at J to 4 bases, leaving 9 bases not matched to a gene. The CDR3 runs 15 residues. The chain's CDR3 is CASRPSGTAYNEQFF. The CDR3 nucleotides are TGTGCCAGCAGACCCTCCGGGACAGCTTACAATGAGCAGTTCTTC.

The V and J genes are TRBV28 and TRBJ2-1; 8 positions agree with TRBD2. Germline V gene data show CDR1 as MDHEN and CDR2 as SYDVKM. The junction had 10 bases not matched to a gene; V was cut back by 2 bases and J by 7 bases. This CDR3 is built from 16 residues. In DNA form, the CDR3 reads TGTGCCAGCAGTTTAATCTCCCGGGGGGGTAGGAATGAGCAGTTCTTC. Translated, it gives CASSLISRGGRNEQFF.

The table lists this clone with a count of one. This rearrangement joins TRBV11-1 to TRBJ2-7, with D perhaps matching TRBD2 (5 bases). V gave up 5 bases and J gave up 3 bases, with 14 bases separating them. The CDR3 loop spans 14 amino acids. Germline CDR1 is SGHAT and CDR2 is FQDESV (reference sequence). In nucleotides, the CDR3 is TGTGCCAGCAGCCCCAGACTAACGGACTACGAGCAGTACTTC. As protein: CASSPRLTDYEQYF.

The V and J genes are TRBV27 and TRBJ2-1; 10 bases fit TRBD2. This CDR3 region has 17 residues. V trimming: 5 bases; J trimming: 0 bases; junction bases outside the gene matches: 7. The germline V gene has CDR1 MNHEY and CDR2 SMNVEV (reference sequence). CDR3 sequence: CASSAGLAESSYNEQFF. The CDR3 DNA reads TGTGCCAGCAGTGCCGGACTAGCGGAGAGCTCCTACAATGAGCAGTTCTTC.

V gene TRBV5-6 combines with J gene TRBJ2-1, with D unresolved. Between the trimmed V and J ends, which lost 5 bases and 4 bases, there was a span of 7 bases. There are 12 residues in the CDR3. CDR1 and CDR2 from the germline V gene are SGHDT and YYEEEE. The CDR3 bases are TGTGCCAGCAGTATTTCGTACAATGAGCAGTTCTTC. Translation gives CASSISYNEQFF.

The chain employs TRBV7-9 and TRBJ1-3; tentative D call: TRBD1 (6 bases). CDR3 size: 16 residues. Germline V gene lookup returns CDR1 SEHNR and CDR2 FQNEAQ (reference sequence). V was clipped by 1 base and J by 0 bases, with 10 bases between them. CDR3 DNA: TGTGCCAGCAGCTTAGAAGGACAGATCTCTGGAAACACCATATATTTT. It encodes CASSLEGQISGNTIYF.

The chain uses TRBV4-1 and TRBJ2-7; 8 bases fit TRBD2. This CDR3 region has 15 residues. Per the germline V gene, CDR1 is MGHRA and CDR2 is YSYEKL. Trimming at V came to 4 bases and at J to 6 bases, leaving 11 bases not matched to a gene. CDR3 DNA: TGCGCCAGCAGCCCGGGAGGTAGCGGGACGGGCGAGCAGTACTTC. This sequence encodes CASSPGGSGTGEQYF.

V gene TRBV4-1 combines with J gene TRBJ2-7; a weak D match, TRBD2 (5 bases). Deletions cut 1 base from V and 7 bases from J, with 8 bases between. Germline CDR1 reads MGHRA; CDR2 reads YSYEKL. This CDR3 region has 12 residues. The CDR3: CASSQAGGEQYF. In DNA, the CDR3 is TGCGCCAGCAGCCAAGCAGGCGGGGAGCAGTACTTC.

V and J are TRBV4-2 and TRBJ2-5, with TRBD2 matching 11 bases. Germline V gene lookup returns CDR1 LGHNA and CDR2 YNFKEQ. The CDR3 is made up of 15 amino acids. The trim removed 5 bases at V and 1 base at J, leaving 3 bases unmatched. CDR3 DNA: TGTGCCAGCAGCGGGACTAGCGGAGCCCAAGAGACCCAGTACTTC. Amino acids: CASSGTSGAQETQYF.

The V and J genes are TRBV13 and TRBJ2-6; a weak D match, TRBD1 (5 bases). Per the germline V gene, CDR1 is PRHDT and CDR2 is FYEKMQ (reference sequence). The CDR3 length is 17 residues. V lost 0 bases and J lost 4, with 13 bases in between. The CDR3 region has the DNA TGTGCCAGCAGCTTAGGACAGGCTCAGGCCGGGGCCAACGTCCTGACTTTC. This translates into CASSLGQAQAGANVLTF.

This sequence joins TRBV28 and TRBJ2-6; D uncertain. The CDR3 contains 15 residues. V was cut by 3 bases and J by 3 bases, with 9 bases left in between. Looked up from germline, CDR1 is MDHEN and CDR2 is SYDVKM. The CDR3: CASSFYPLGANVLTF. The CDR3 bases are TGTGCCAGCAGTTTTTACCCTCTTGGGGCCAACGTCCTGACTTTC.

The chain recombines TRBV25-1 with TRBJ2-3, with a tentative D call TRBD2 (6 bases). Germline CDR1 and CDR2: MGHDK and SYGVNS. The CDR3 runs 13 residues. The germline V and J ends were trimmed by 7 bases and 3 bases, with 11 bases remaining between them. In DNA form, the CDR3 reads TGTGCCAGCATCCGGGAGACAACAGATACGCAGTATTTT. Translating it yields CASIRETTDTQYF.

The sample holds one count of this clone. The rearrangement joins TRBV2 to TRBJ2-1, with TRBD1 matching 10 bases. Germline CDR1 and CDR2: SNHLY and FYNNEI. After removal of 9 bases from V and 5 bases from J, the junction contained 1 base not matched to a gene. CDR3 length equals 12 residues. This CDR3 is CARGQGHNEQFF. The CDR3 coding sequence is TGTGCCAGGGGACAGGGGCACAATGAGCAGTTCTTC.

V and J are TRBV7-2 and TRBJ1-1; D possibly corresponds to TRBD1 (5 bases). Germline assignment: CDR1 SGHTA and CDR2 FQGNSA. V lost 4 bases, J lost 1 base, and 7 bases lay in between. There are 13 residues in the CDR3. The DNA of the CDR3 is TGTGCCAGCAGCTCGGGACGGAACACTGAAGCTTTCTTT. Its protein product is CASSSGRNTEAFF.

In this sample, this clone turned up a few times. The chain uses TRBV11-1 and TRBJ1-1; D gene unclear. Germline CDR1 SGHAT, CDR2 FQDESV (reference sequence). This CDR3 has 14 amino acids. V shed 3 bases and J shed 1 base, with 9 bases lying between them. CDR3 sequence: CASSLGTKNTEAFF. CDR3 bases: TGTGCCAGCAGCTTGGGCACTAAGAACACTGAAGCTTTCTTT.

V and J are TRBV6-4 and TRBJ2-1; 12 bases align to TRBD2. The CDR3 has 14 residues. The junction had 6 bases not matched to a gene; V was cut back by 5 bases and J by 10 bases. Germline V CDR1 and CDR2: MRHNA, SNTAGT. The chain's CDR3 is CASSPSGRAWEQFF. In DNA, the CDR3 is TGTGCCAGCAGTCCTAGCGGGAGGGCCTGGGAGCAGTTCTTC.